Reported below is one T cell receptor beta chain. Per the germline V gene, CDR1 is LGHDT and CDR2 is YNNKEL (reference sequence). J lost 8 bases, V lost 3 bases, and 9 bases had no gene match. The CDR3 totals 16 residues. The data were obtained in a study of blood T cell repertoires in COVID-19. Study-wide context: Spain, Italy and the United States supplied samples that represented acute and convalescent COVID-19. T cells, B-cell-depleted T cells, or PBMCs provided the cDNA or gDNA that served as material.

In the authors' methods: Amplification of reference gene primers was used by the study to estimate nucleated cell counts. The assay was immunoSEQ multiplex PCR, and TCRdb's table has in-frame clones only and misses some. From that table come the V and J calls and clone size; the DNA was used to work out D and trimming. The data contain about 80,000 clones, 70% to 90% of them singletons. This chain links TRBV3-1 (or the pseudogene TRBV3-2) with TRBJ1-3; 11 bases match TRBD1. Sequenced sample: peripheral blood. The receptor was derived from a woman of 80 years or more with acute or convalescent COVID-19. The CDR3 DNA sequence: TGTGCCAGCAGCCAGAGGACAGGGGGCATCATAGACACCATATATTTT. Protein sequence: CASSQRTGGIIDTIYF.